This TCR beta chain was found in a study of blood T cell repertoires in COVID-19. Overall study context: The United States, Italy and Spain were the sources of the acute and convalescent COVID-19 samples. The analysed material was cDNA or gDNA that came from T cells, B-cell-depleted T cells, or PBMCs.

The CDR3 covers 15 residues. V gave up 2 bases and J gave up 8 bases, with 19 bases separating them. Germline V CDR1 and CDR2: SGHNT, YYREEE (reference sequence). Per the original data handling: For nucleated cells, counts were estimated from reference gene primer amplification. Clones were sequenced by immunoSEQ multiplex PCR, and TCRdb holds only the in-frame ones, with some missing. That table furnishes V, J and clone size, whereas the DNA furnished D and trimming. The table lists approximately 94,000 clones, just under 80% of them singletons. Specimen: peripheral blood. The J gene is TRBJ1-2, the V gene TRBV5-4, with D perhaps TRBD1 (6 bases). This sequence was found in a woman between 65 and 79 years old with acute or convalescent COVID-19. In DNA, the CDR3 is TGTGCCAGCAGCTTCGGCTCAGGGGCCGGAAGGGGCTACACCTTC. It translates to CASSFGSGAGRGYTF.